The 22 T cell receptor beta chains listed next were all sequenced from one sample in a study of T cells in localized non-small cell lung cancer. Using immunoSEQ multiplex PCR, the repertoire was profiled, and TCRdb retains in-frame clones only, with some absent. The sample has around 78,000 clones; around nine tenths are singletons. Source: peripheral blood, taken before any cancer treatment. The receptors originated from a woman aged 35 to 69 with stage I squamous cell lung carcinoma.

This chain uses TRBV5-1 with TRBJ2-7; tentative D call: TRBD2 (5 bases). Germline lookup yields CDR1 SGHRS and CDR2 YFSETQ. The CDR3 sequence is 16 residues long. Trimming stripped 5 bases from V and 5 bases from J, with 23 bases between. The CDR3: CASRTNPGSGSHEQYF. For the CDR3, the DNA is TGCGCCAGCAGAACCAACCCGGGATCGGGGTCCCACGAGCAGTACTTC.

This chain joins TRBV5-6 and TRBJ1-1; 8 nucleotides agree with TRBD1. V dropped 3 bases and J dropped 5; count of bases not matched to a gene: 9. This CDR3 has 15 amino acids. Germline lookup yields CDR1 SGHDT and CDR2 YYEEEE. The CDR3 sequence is CASSSRTGSFTEAFF. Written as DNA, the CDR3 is TGTGCCAGCAGCTCTCGGACAGGGAGTTTTACTGAAGCTTTCTTT.

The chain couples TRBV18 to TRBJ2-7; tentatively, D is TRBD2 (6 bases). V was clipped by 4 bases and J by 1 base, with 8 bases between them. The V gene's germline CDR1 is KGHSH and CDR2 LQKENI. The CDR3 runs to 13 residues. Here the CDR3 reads CASSRRESYEQYF. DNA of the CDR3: TGTGCCAGCTCACGTCGGGAGTCCTACGAGCAGTACTTC.

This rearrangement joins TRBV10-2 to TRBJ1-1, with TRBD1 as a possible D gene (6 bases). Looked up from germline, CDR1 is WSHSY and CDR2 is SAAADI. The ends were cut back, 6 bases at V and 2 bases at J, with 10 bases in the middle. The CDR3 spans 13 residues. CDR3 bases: TGCGCCAGCAGATTGACAGGTAACACTGAAGCTTTCTTT. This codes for CASRLTGNTEAFF.

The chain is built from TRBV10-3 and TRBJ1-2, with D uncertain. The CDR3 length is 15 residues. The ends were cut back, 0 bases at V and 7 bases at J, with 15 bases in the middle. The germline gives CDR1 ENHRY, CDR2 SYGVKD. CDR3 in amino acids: CAISESDPGIGGYTF. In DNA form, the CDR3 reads TGTGCCATCAGTGAGTCTGACCCGGGGATCGGTGGCTACACCTTC.

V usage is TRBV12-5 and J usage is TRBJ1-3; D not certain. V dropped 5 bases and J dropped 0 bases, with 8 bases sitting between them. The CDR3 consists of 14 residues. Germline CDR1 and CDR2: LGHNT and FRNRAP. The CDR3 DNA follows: TGTGCTAGTGGTCGAGAGAGCTCTGGAAACACCATATATTTT. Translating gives CASGRESSGNTIYF.

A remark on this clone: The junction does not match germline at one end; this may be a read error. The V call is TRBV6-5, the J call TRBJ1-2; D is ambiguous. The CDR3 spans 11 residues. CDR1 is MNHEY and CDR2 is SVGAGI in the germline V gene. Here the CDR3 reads CAISEPGGYTF. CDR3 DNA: TGTGCCATCAGTGAGCCGGGGGGCTACACCTTC.

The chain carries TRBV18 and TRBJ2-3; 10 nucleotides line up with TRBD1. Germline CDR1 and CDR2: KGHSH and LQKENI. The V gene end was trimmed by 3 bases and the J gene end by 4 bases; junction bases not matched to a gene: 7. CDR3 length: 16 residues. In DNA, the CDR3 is TGTGCCAGCTCACCGTTCCGACAGGGGGCCTCAGATACGCAGTATTTT. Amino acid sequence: CASSPFRQGASDTQYF. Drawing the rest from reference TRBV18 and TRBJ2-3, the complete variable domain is NAGVMQNPRHLVRRRGQEARLRCSPMKGHSHVYWYRQLPEEGLKFMVYLQKENIIDESGMPKERFSAEFPKEGPSILRIQQVVRGDSAAYFCASSPFRQGASDTQYFGPGTRLTVL.

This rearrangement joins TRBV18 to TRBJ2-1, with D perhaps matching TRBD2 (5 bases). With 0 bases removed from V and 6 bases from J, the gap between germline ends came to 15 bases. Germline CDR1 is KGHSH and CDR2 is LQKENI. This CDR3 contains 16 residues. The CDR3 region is CASSPPTGFEGNEQFF. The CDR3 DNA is TGTGCCAGCTCACCACCGACGGGCTTTGAGGGCAATGAGCAGTTCTTC.

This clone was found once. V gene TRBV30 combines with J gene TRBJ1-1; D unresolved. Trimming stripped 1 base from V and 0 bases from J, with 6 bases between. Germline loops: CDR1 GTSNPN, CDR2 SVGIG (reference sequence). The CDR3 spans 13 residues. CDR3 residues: CAWSDGMNTEAFF. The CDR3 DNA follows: TGTGCCTGGAGTGACGGGATGAACACTGAAGCTTTCTTT. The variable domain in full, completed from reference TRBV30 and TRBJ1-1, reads SQTIHQWPATLVQPVGSPLSLECTVEGTSNPNLYWYRQAAGRGLQLLFYSVGIGQISSEVPQNLSASRPQDRQFILSSKKLLLSDSGFYLCAWSDGMNTEAFFGQGTRLTVV.

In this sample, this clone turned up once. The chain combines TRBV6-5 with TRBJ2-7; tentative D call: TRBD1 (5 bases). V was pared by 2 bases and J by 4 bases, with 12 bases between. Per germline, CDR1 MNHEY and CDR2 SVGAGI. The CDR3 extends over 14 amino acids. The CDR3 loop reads CASSYRGSAYEQYF. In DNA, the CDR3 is TGTGCCAGCAGTTACAGGGGCAGTGCATACGAGCAGTACTTC.

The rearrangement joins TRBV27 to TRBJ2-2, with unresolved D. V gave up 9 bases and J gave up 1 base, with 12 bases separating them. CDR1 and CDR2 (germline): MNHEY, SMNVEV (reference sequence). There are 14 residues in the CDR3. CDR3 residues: CASRIRLNTGELFF. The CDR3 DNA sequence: TGTGCCAGTCGCATACGGCTGAACACCGGGGAGCTGTTTTTT.

The CDR3 coding sequence is TGTGCCAGCAGTGGGGGGACAGACTATGAAAAACTGTTTTTT. Its translation: CASSGGTDYEKLFF. The chain uses TRBV2 and TRBJ1-4, with 7 bases that match TRBD1. CDR1 and CDR2 (germline): SNHLY, FYNNEI. The J segment lost 6 bases and the V segment lost 4 bases, leaving 5 bases of the junction unmatched. This CDR3 is built from 14 residues. The whole variable domain, filled in from reference TRBV2 and TRBJ1-4, reads EPEVTQTPSHQVTQMGQEVILRCVPISNHLYFYWYRQILGQKVEFLVSFYNNEISEKSEIFDDQFSVERPDGSNFTLKIRSTKLEDSAMYFCASSGGTDYEKLFFGSGTQLSVL.

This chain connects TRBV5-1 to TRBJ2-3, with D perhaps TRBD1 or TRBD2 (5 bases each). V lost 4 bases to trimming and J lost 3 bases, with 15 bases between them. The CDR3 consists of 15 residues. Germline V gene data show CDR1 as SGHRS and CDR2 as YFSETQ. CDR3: CASSPLSGRTDTQYF. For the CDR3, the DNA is TGCGCCAGCAGCCCGTTATCGGGGCGGACAGATACGCAGTATTTT.

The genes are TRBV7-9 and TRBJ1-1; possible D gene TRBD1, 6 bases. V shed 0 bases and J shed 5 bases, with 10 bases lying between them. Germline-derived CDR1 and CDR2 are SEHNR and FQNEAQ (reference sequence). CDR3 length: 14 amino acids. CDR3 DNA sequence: TGTGCCAGCAGCTTAGCTAGGACAGCGACTGAAGCTTTCTTT. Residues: CASSLARTATEAFF.

As DNA, the CDR3 is TGTGCCAGCAGTTCGGACAGGGGAAGGGATCAGCCCCAGCATTTT. Translation: CASSSDRGRDQPQHF. The genes are TRBV6-6 and TRBJ1-5; TRBD1 aligns across 9 bases. In germline, CDR1 is MNHNY, CDR2 SVGAGI (reference sequence). The V and J ends lost 4 bases and 5 bases, in that order; junction bases with no gene match: 6. The CDR3 is 15 amino acids.

The CDR3 here is CASSERALPLYEQYF. The CDR3 nucleotides are TGTGCCAGCAGTGAAAGGGCCCTACCCCTTTACGAGCAGTACTTC. The gene calls are TRBV6-1 and TRBJ2-7; D gene uncertain. Deletions cut 2 bases from V and 4 bases from J, with 15 bases between. CDR1 is MNHNS, CDR2 SASEGT, per germline. The CDR3 extends over 15 amino acids.

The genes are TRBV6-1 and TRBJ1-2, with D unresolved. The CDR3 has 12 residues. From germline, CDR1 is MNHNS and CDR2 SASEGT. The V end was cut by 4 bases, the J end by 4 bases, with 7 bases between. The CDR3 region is CASSGELYGYTF. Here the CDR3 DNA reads TGTGCCAGCAGTGGAGAGCTCTATGGCTACACCTTC.

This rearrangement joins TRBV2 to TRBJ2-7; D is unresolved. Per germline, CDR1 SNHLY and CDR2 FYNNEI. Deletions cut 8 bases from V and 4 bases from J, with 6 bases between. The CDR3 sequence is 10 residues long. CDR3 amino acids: CASLGYEQYF. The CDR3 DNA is TGTGCCAGCTTGGGATACGAGCAGTACTTC.

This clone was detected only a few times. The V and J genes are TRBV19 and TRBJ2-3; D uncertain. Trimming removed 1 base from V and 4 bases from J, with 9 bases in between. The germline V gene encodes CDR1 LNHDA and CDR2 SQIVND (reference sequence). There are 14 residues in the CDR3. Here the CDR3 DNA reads TGTGCCAGTAGTATAGGCAATTTGGCAGATACGCAGTATTTT. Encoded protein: CASSIGNLADTQYF.

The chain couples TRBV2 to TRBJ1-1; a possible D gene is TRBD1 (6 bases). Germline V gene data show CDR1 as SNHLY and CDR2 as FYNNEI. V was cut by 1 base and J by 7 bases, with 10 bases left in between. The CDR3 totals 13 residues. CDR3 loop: CASSEDRAGEAFF. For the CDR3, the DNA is TGTGCCAGCAGTGAAGACAGGGCAGGTGAAGCTTTCTTT.

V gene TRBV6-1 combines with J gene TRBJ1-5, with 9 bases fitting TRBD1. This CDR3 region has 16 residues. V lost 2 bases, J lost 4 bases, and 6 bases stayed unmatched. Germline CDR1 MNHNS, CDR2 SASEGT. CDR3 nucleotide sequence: TGTGCCAGCAGTGAATTGGGGGGGACAGGGAATCAGCCCCAGCATTTT. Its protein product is CASSELGGTGNQPQHF.